These 16 T cell receptor beta chains came from one sample sequenced in a study of cytomegalovirus exposure and HLA in healthy donors. Sequencing used immunoSEQ multiplex PCR; TCRdb keeps in-frame clones, though not all of them. The sample carries hundreds of thousands of clones, 88% recorded once. The sample taken for sequencing was PBMCs. The receptor set was obtained from a woman under 30 in good health and CMV-seronegative.

The CDR3 DNA sequence: TGTGCCAGCAGCCCACCCGGGACTAGCGGGAGGGCCTTTATCGATGAGCAGTTCTTC. Translating gives CASSPPGTSGRAFIDEQFF. The J gene is TRBJ2-1, the V gene TRBV7-2; 16 nucleotides line up with TRBD2. The junction had 15 bases not matched to a gene; V was cut back by 5 bases and J by 8 bases. The V gene's germline CDR1 is SGHTA and CDR2 FQGNSA. The CDR3 covers 19 residues.

The genes are TRBV20-1 and TRBJ2-1; the D gene is possibly TRBD1 (5 bases). The CDR3 loop spans 11 amino acids. Between the trimmed V and J ends, which lost 3 bases and 12 bases, there was a span of 12 bases. CDR1 DFQATT and CDR2 SNEGSKA come from the germline V gene (reference sequence). The CDR3 loop reads CSAREGVRQFF. The DNA of the CDR3 is TGCAGTGCTAGGGAAGGGGTTCGGCAGTTCTTC.

V gene TRBV9 combines with J gene TRBJ1-1, with 12 bases fitting TRBD1. CDR1 and CDR2 from the germline V gene are SGDLS and YYNGEE. J was trimmed by 5 bases and V by 3 bases; bases with no gene match: 5. The length of the CDR3 is 15 residues. The CDR3, as DNA: TGTGCCAGCAGCGAAGGGGACAGGGGGCAAACTGAAGCTTTCTTT. As protein: CASSEGDRGQTEAFF.

The genes are TRBV30 and TRBJ1-2; 7 bases agree with TRBD1. Germline CDR1 GTSNPN, CDR2 SVGIG (reference sequence). The CDR3 runs to 12 residues. Trimming took 5 bases from V and 3 from J; bases not matched to a gene: 3. The CDR3 spells CAWVGQDYGYTF. CDR3 sequence (DNA): TGTGCCTGGGTTGGACAGGACTATGGCTACACCTTC.

The CDR3 nucleotides are TGTGCCAGCCAGTCTGACCCGGCGGGGGAGACCCAGTACTTC. It codes for CASQSDPAGETQYF. The V call is TRBV19, the J call TRBJ2-5, with D perhaps TRBD2 (6 bases). This CDR3 comprises 14 residues. In germline, CDR1 is LNHDA, CDR2 SQIVND (reference sequence). The V gene lost 9 bases and the J gene lost 5 bases, with 19 bases spanning the gap.

The chain joins TRBV9 to TRBJ2-2, with unresolved D. In germline, CDR1 is SGDLS, CDR2 YYNGEE. The CDR3 has 12 amino acids. V lost 3 bases and J lost 4, with 4 bases in between. The CDR3 region has the DNA TGTGCCAGCAGCGCAATCACCGGGGAGCTGTTTTTT. Its translation is CASSAITGELFF.

The chain is built from TRBV6-5 and TRBJ1-4, with 9 bases identical to TRBD1. J was trimmed by 7 bases and V by 5 bases; bases with no gene match: 8. Germline V gene lookup returns CDR1 MNHEY and CDR2 SVGAGI. The CDR3 runs 15 residues. CDR3 in amino acids: CASSGTGGAGEKLFF. The CDR3 nucleotides are TGTGCCAGCAGTGGAACAGGGGGCGCGGGTGAAAAACTGTTTTTT.

The V call is TRBV2, the J call TRBJ2-5; 9 positions agree with TRBD2. Germline lookup yields CDR1 SNHLY and CDR2 FYNNEI. CDR3 size: 14 residues. V trimming: 8 bases; J trimming: 2 bases; junction bases outside the gene matches: 6. CDR3 loop: CASVRAGGQETQYF. The CDR3 DNA is TGTGCCAGCGTTAGAGCGGGGGGTCAAGAGACCCAGTACTTC.

J is TRBJ1-2 and V is TRBV6-1, with TRBD1 as a possible D gene (6 bases). V was trimmed by 1 base and J by 12 bases, leaving 15 bases between them. Per germline, CDR1 MNHNS and CDR2 SASEGT. The CDR3 length is 13 residues. As DNA, the CDR3 is TGTGCCAGCAGTGAAGACAGGGATGGGGCAAACACCTTC. Its translation is CASSEDRDGANTF.

The CDR3 coding sequence is TGTGCCAGCAGCTTGAGCGGCCGTAAAGATACGCAGTATTTT. It encodes CASSLSGRKDTQYF. The chain couples TRBV7-3 to TRBJ2-3; D possibly corresponds to TRBD2 (5 bases). CDR3 size: 14 residues. Per the germline V gene, CDR1 is SGHTA and CDR2 is FQGTGA. The ends were cut back, 3 bases at V and 5 bases at J, with 12 bases in the middle.

The J gene is TRBJ2-7, the V gene TRBV5-4; 9 bases are shared with TRBD1. V trimming: 6 bases; J trimming: 4 bases; junction bases outside the gene matches: 8. Germline values: CDR1 SGHNT, CDR2 YYREEE (reference sequence). The CDR3 is 14 residues long. CDR3 sequence reads: CASTRTGELYEQYF. The CDR3 DNA reads TGTGCCAGCACCCGGACAGGGGAGTTGTACGAGCAGTACTTC.

The chain joins TRBV28 to TRBJ1-5; TRBD1 is a possible D gene (6 bases). V lost 6 bases and J lost 4, with 16 bases in between. The CDR3 is 15 amino acids. The V gene's germline CDR1 is MDHEN and CDR2 SYDVKM. Here the CDR3 reads CASSPWTDKNQPQHF. The CDR3 nucleotides read TGTGCCAGCAGCCCATGGACAGACAAAAATCAGCCCCAGCATTTT.

The rearrangement joins TRBV6-1 to TRBJ1-4; 7 bases match TRBD1. Trimming at V came to 6 bases and at J to 8 bases, leaving 9 bases not matched to a gene. The CDR3 sequence is 14 residues long. Per the germline V gene, CDR1 is MNHNS and CDR2 is SASEGT. CDR3 nucleotides: TGTGCCAGCAGAGGACAGGCGAGGGGGGAAAAACTGTTTTTT. This codes for CASRGQARGEKLFF.

The genes are TRBV6-1 and TRBJ1-4; 8 bases map to TRBD1. Germline CDR1 reads MNHNS; CDR2 reads SASEGT. This CDR3 region has 13 residues. V dropped 6 bases and J dropped 8; count of bases not matched to a gene: 5. CDR3 protein: CASRQGGREKLFF. The CDR3 DNA reads as TGTGCCAGCAGACAGGGGGGAAGAGAAAAACTGTTTTTT.

The rearrangement links TRBV7-2 to TRBJ2-5; D call uncertain. Trimming left V 5 bases short and J 2 bases short, with 9 bases between. The CDR3 runs 13 residues. Germline loops: CDR1 SGHTA, CDR2 FQGNSA. Here the CDR3 reads CASSQARQETQYF. The CDR3 bases are TGTGCCAGCAGCCAAGCCCGTCAAGAGACCCAGTACTTC.

The chain links TRBV5-1 to TRBJ2-1; the match to TRBD2 covers 9 bases. The germline CDR1 and CDR2 sequences are SGHRS and YFSETQ. Trimming cost V 3 bases and J 0 bases; bases outside gene matches: 4. This CDR3 region has 16 residues. CDR3: CASSSSSGSSYNEQFF. The CDR3 nucleotides are TGCGCCAGCAGCTCAAGTAGCGGGAGCTCCTACAATGAGCAGTTCTTC.